These T cell receptor beta chains were read from a single sample in a study of technical replicates of blood from a handful of donors. Repertoires were generated with immunoSEQ multiplex PCR, while TCRdb's copy carries only in-frame clones and drops some. The sample has about 59,000 clones, around 93% seen once; the top ten hold 4.2%. The source material was PBMCs. The receptors shown here come from a human donor in good health. Some clones in this sample may be carry-over from other donors' samples. The CDR3 runs from the conserved cysteine through the conserved F or W. Each record gives: V gene, J gene, D gene, clone size, CDR3 DNA, CDR3 protein. D genes are given only for firm matches. Size values are once, few and many counts, or a class for expanded clones, and some rows have none.

V gene: TRBV5-4
J gene: TRBJ2-7
D gene: TRBD2
clone size: -
CDR3 DNA: TGTGCCAGCAGCTTGTTACCGGGACTAGATTTAGAGAGGTACGAGCAGTACTTC
CDR3 protein: CASSLLPGLDLERYEQYF

V gene: TRBV7-9
J gene: TRBJ2-1
D gene: TRBD2
clone size: -
CDR3 DNA: TGTGCCAGCAGCTTAGGGAGCGGGGGAAACAATGAGCAGTTCTTC
CDR3 protein: CASSLGSGGNNEQFF

V gene: TRBV7-9
J gene: TRBJ2-5
D gene: -
clone size: -
CDR3 DNA: TGTGCCAGCAGCTTAGCACAGGGCACGGAGACCCAGTACTTC
CDR3 protein: CASSLAQGTETQYF

V gene: TRBV7-9
J gene: TRBJ2-7
D gene: TRBD1
clone size: -
CDR3 DNA: TGTGCCAGCAGCTTCGAGGGACAGGTTCCCGAGCAGTACTTC
CDR3 protein: CASSFEGQVPEQYF

V gene: TRBV30
J gene: TRBJ2-1
D gene: -
clone size: -
CDR3 DNA: TGTGCCTGGAGTGGGGGGCGGGAGCAGTTCTTC
CDR3 protein: CAWSGGREQFF

V gene: TRBV6-5
J gene: TRBJ1-2
D gene: -
clone size: -
CDR3 DNA: TGTGCCAGCAGTTACACCCAGGGATGGGGCTATGGCTACACCTTC
CDR3 protein: CASSYTQGWGYGYTF

V gene: TRBV6-4
J gene: TRBJ2-5
D gene: -
clone size: -
CDR3 DNA: TGTGCCAGCACCGACGGAGGTCACCCCAAAGAGACCCAGTACTTC
CDR3 protein: CASTDGGHPKETQYF

V gene: TRBV18
J gene: TRBJ1-6
D gene: TRBD1
clone size: -
CDR3 DNA: TGTGCCAGCTCACCGGGACAGGGGAAGGATTCACCCCTCCACTTT
CDR3 protein: CASSPGQGKDSPLHF

V gene: TRBV7-9
J gene: TRBJ1-1
D gene: -
clone size: -
CDR3 DNA: TGTGCCAGCAGCTTAACGGGGTCCAATGAAGCTTTCTTT
CDR3 protein: CASSLTGSNEAFF

V gene: TRBV19
J gene: TRBJ1-2
D gene: -
clone size: -
CDR3 DNA: TGTGCCAGTAGTATAAAGGCGGCATCAAGTGGCTACACCTTC
CDR3 protein: CASSIKAASSGYTF

V gene: TRBV11-2
J gene: TRBJ2-3
D gene: TRBD2
clone size: -
CDR3 DNA: TGTGCCAGCAGCTTAGAAGGTACTAGCGGAGATACGCAGTATTTT
CDR3 protein: CASSLEGTSGDTQYF

V gene: TRBV7-9
J gene: TRBJ1-2
D gene: TRBD1
clone size: -
CDR3 DNA: TGTGCCAGCAGTCGGAGGGGGCTCGGCTATGGCTACACCTTC
CDR3 protein: CASSRRGLGYGYTF

V gene: TRBV10-3
J gene: TRBJ2-1
D gene: TRBD2
clone size: few
CDR3 DNA: TGTGCCATCAGTGAGGCTAGCGGCAACCCCTACAATGAGCAGTTCTTC
CDR3 protein: CAISEASGNPYNEQFF

V gene: TRBV7-9
J gene: TRBJ2-3
D gene: TRBD2
clone size: -
CDR3 DNA: TGTGCCAGCAGCTTAGCTAGCGGGAATACGCAGTATTTT
CDR3 protein: CASSLASGNTQYF

V gene: TRBV14
J gene: TRBJ2-5
D gene: -
clone size: -
CDR3 DNA: TGTGCCAGCACCCCCGGGGTAGGGCGAGAGACCCAGTACTTC
CDR3 protein: CASTPGVGRETQYF

V gene: TRBV18
J gene: TRBJ2-5
D gene: TRBD2
clone size: -
CDR3 DNA: TGTGCCAGCTCGTTGAATAGCGGGACGGGAGAGACCCAGTACTTC
CDR3 protein: CASSLNSGTGETQYF

V gene: TRBV7-3
J gene: TRBJ2-1
D gene: -
clone size: -
CDR3 DNA: TGTGCCAGCAGCTTAACAGGGACTAATGAGCAGTTCTTC
CDR3 protein: CASSLTGTNEQFF

V gene: TRBV7-8
J gene: TRBJ2-7
D gene: -
clone size: -
CDR3 DNA: TGTGCCAGCAGCTTAGAAGTCACCAGCTCCTACGAGCAGTACTTC
CDR3 protein: CASSLEVTSSYEQYF

V gene: TRBV4-3
J gene: TRBJ1-2
D gene: -
clone size: -
CDR3 DNA: TGCGCCAGCAGCCAAGATTGGCTTCGGAGCGGGGGCTACACCTTC
CDR3 protein: CASSQDWLRSGGYTF

V gene: TRBV2
J gene: TRBJ2-2
D gene: TRBD1
clone size: -
CDR3 DNA: TGTGCCAGCAAACCCCAGGGGGTGACCGGGGAGCTGTTTTTT
CDR3 protein: CASKPQGVTGELFF

V gene: TRBV10-3
J gene: TRBJ2-1
D gene: TRBD2
clone size: -
CDR3 DNA: TGTGCCAGCAGCCGGACTAGCGATTACAATGAGCAGTTCTTC
CDR3 protein: CASSRTSDYNEQFF

V gene: TRBV5-4
J gene: TRBJ1-1
D gene: TRBD1
clone size: -
CDR3 DNA: TGTGCCAGCAGCGAAGGGACAGGGTGGGCCACTGAAGCTTTCTTT
CDR3 protein: CASSEGTGWATEAFF

V gene: TRBV4-1
J gene: TRBJ2-1
D gene: -
clone size: -
CDR3 DNA: TGCGCCAGCAGACTCGATCTAGCCACCGGTCACGATGAGCAGTTCTTC
CDR3 protein: CASRLDLATGHDEQFF

V gene: TRBV5-4
J gene: TRBJ2-3
D gene: TRBD2
clone size: once
CDR3 DNA: TGTGCCAGCAGCCAAGGACTAGTAAGCACAGATACGCAGTATTTT
CDR3 protein: CASSQGLVSTDTQYF

V gene: TRBV4-2
J gene: TRBJ1-5
D gene: TRBD1
clone size: -
CDR3 DNA: TGTGCCAGCAGCCTTTGGACAGGAGGGGATCAGCCCCAGCATTTT
CDR3 protein: CASSLWTGGDQPQHF

V gene: TRBV28
J gene: TRBJ1-2
D gene: TRBD1
clone size: -
CDR3 DNA: TGTGCCAGCAGTTTATCCCAACAGGGGGGAGGCTACACCTTC
CDR3 protein: CASSLSQQGGGYTF

V gene: TRBV12-5
J gene: TRBJ2-7
D gene: -
clone size: -
CDR3 DNA: TGTGCTAGTGGTTTGGTACAGAGCGAGCAGTACTTC
CDR3 protein: CASGLVQSEQYF

V gene: TRBV19
J gene: TRBJ1-5
D gene: TRBD1
clone size: -
CDR3 DNA: TGTGCCAGTAGTATTAACAGGGGGCCTAACTATAGCAATCAGCCCCAGCATTTT
CDR3 protein: CASSINRGPNYSNQPQHF

V gene: TRBV11-2
J gene: TRBJ2-7
D gene: TRBD2
clone size: -
CDR3 DNA: TGTGCCAGCAGCTTAAGCCGCGGGAGGTACTACGAGCAGTACTTC
CDR3 protein: CASSLSRGRYYEQYF

V gene: TRBV7-3
J gene: TRBJ1-1
D gene: -
clone size: -
CDR3 DNA: TGTGCCAGCAGCTTACTCCCGACAGGTGCGAACACTGAAGCTTTCTTT
CDR3 protein: CASSLLPTGANTEAFF

V gene: TRBV10-3
J gene: TRBJ1-2
D gene: TRBD1
clone size: -
CDR3 DNA: TGTGCCATCAGTGACCGGACAGGGGGAAACTATGGCTACACCTTC
CDR3 protein: CAISDRTGGNYGYTF

V gene: TRBV6-5
J gene: TRBJ2-3
D gene: -
clone size: -
CDR3 DNA: TGTGCCAGCAGTTACTCTGGGGCTCTAATAGATACGCAGTATTTT
CDR3 protein: CASSYSGALIDTQYF

V gene: TRBV6-1
J gene: TRBJ1-4
D gene: TRBD1
clone size: -
CDR3 DNA: TGTGCCAGCAGCCAGGGACAGGGAAGTGAAAAACTGTTTTTT
CDR3 protein: CASSQGQGSEKLFF

V gene: TRBV6-4
J gene: TRBJ2-3
D gene: -
clone size: -
CDR3 DNA: TGTGCCAGCAGTGACTCGTCAGCGGACCTCACAGATACGCAGTATTTT
CDR3 protein: CASSDSSADLTDTQYF

V gene: TRBV6-4
J gene: TRBJ2-7
D gene: TRBD2
clone size: once
CDR3 DNA: TGTGCCAGAACTCGTAGGGTGGGACGGGAGGGAGAGCAGTACTTC
CDR3 protein: CARTRRVGREGEQYF

V gene: TRBV30
J gene: TRBJ1-2
D gene: -
clone size: -
CDR3 DNA: TGTGCCTGGAGTCCCCCAGAAAAACCATACTATGGCTACACCTTC
CDR3 protein: CAWSPPEKPYYGYTF

V gene: TRBV5-1
J gene: TRBJ2-7
D gene: -
clone size: -
CDR3 DNA: TGCGCCAGCAGCCCGGGCGGGGGCAGCTCCTACGAGCAGTACTTC
CDR3 protein: CASSPGGGSSYEQYF

V gene: TRBV5-1
J gene: TRBJ2-7
D gene: TRBD2
clone size: -
CDR3 DNA: TGCGCCAGCAGCTTGCTCAGCGGGGGGGCCCGGGCCCTCGAGCAGTACTTC
CDR3 protein: CASSLLSGGARALEQYF

V gene: TRBV18
J gene: TRBJ2-7
D gene: -
clone size: -
CDR3 DNA: TGTGCCAGCTCCCTGAGCTCCTACGAGCAGTACTTC
CDR3 protein: CASSLSSYEQYF

V gene: TRBV7-9
J gene: TRBJ2-1
D gene: -
clone size: -
CDR3 DNA: TGTGCCAGCAGCCTAGGGTTGGTGAGGGGGGGCGTCGACAATGAGCAGTTCTTC
CDR3 protein: CASSLGLVRGGVDNEQFF